This paragraph reports one TCR beta chain. What it recognizes is unknown. Additional DNA sequences in this sample encode the identical CDR3. Germline CDR1 is MNHEY and CDR2 is SMNVEV (reference sequence). This CDR3 is 14 amino acids long. Trimming took 1 base from V and 1 from J, leaving 7 bases between them. The data belong to a study of cytotoxic CD8 clonotypes in ibrutinib-treated CLL. Background on the study: There were, on average, about 240,000 productive templates and 94,082 productive rearrangements per sample. Study outcomes and limitations: Age-matched healthy donor levels were exceeded by baseline clonality, which tracked circulating CD8+ T-cell counts. Public clonotypes, rarely seen, contracted or held steady on treatment.

This table comes from immunoSEQ multiplex PCR, and its TCRdb copy is limited to in-frame clones, with some not included. The sample carries around 300,000 clones, 80% recorded once. Sequenced material: PBMCs, taken before ibrutinib treatment. The clonotype was recovered from a human donor with chronic lymphocytic leukemia. This chain links TRBV27 with TRBJ1-1; D gene unclear. The CDR3 bases are TGTGCCAGCAGTTTATACCGGGGGAACACTGAAGCTTTCTTT. It encodes CASSLYRGNTEAFF.